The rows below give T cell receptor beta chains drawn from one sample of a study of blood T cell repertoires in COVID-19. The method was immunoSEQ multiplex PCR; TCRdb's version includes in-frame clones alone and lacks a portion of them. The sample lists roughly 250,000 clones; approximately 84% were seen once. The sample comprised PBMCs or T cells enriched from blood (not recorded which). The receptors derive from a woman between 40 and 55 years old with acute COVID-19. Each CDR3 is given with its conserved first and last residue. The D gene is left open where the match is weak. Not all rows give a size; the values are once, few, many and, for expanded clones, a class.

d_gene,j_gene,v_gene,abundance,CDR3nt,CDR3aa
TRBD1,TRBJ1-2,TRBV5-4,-,TGTGCCAGCAGCGGTAAGGGACAGACTAACTATGGCTACACCTTC,CASSGKGQTNYGYTF
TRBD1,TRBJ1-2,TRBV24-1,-,TGTGCCACCAAACCCGGGACAGGGGGCTATGGCTACACCTTC,CATKPGTGGYGYTF
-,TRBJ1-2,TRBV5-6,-,TGTGCCAGCAGCTTGAGGGAGGGTCGGATCTATGGCTACACCTTC,CASSLREGRIYGYTF
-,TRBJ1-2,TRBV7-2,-,TGTGCCAGCAGCTTAGCGTTAGGCAGCAGAGGTGGCTACACCTTC,CASSLALGSRGGYTF
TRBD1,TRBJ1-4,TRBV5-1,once,TGCGCCAGCAGCTTTGGGACAGGGGAGAGTGAAAAACTGTTTTTT,CASSFGTGESEKLFF
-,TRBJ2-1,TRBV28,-,TGTGCCAGCAGTTTAATTAGCACGAGCTCCTACAATGAGCAGTTCTTC,CASSLISTSSYNEQFF
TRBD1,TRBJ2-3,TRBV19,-,TGTGCCAGTACCGGGACAGGGGGTACGCAGTATTTT,CASTGTGGTQYF
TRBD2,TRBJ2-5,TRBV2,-,TGTGCCAACAGGACTAGCGGCCAAGAGACCCAGTACTTC,CANRTSGQETQYF
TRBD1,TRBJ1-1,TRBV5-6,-,TGTGCCAGCAGCTTGGCTGACAGGGGGAGGACTGAAGCTTTCTTT,CASSLADRGRTEAFF
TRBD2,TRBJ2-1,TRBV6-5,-,TGTGCCAGCAGTTACGGACTAGCGGAATTTTACAATGAGCAGTTCTTC,CASSYGLAEFYNEQFF
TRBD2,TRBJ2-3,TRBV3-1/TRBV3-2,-,TGTGCCAGCAGCCAAGGAGAACGGGAGGCCTACACAGATACGCAGTATTTT,CASSQGEREAYTDTQYF
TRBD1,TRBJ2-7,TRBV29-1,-,TGCAGCGTTATTGGACAGGGGCGTCCCTACGAGCAGTACTTC,CSVIGQGRPYEQYF
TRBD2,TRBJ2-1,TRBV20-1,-,TGCAGTGCTAGTTTTATGCGGGAGTCTATCAATGAGCAGTTCTTC,CSASFMRESINEQFF
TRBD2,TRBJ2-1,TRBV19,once,TGTGCCAGTAGTTCTAGCGGGGGCTCCTACAATGAGCAGTTCTTC,CASSSSGGSYNEQFF
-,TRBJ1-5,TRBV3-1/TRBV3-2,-,TGTGCCAGCAGCCAAGCCCCAATCCCAGGGCAGCCCCAGCATTTT,CASSQAPIPGQPQHF
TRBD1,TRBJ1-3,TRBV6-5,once,TGTGCCAGCAGCCTCGGACAGGGATACCAAAACACCATATATTTT,CASSLGQGYQNTIYF
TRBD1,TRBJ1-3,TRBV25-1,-,TGTGCCAGCAGTGCAGACAGGGAGTTCAACACCATATATTTT,CASSADREFNTIYF
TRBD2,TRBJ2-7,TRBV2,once,TGTGCCAGCAGGAGAGAGGCGGGAGGCTACGAGCAGTACTTC,CASRREAGGYEQYF
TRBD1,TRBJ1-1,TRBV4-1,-,TGCGCCAGCAGCCTAAGTGCGGGACAGGGTTACACTGAAGCTTTCTTT,CASSLSAGQGYTEAFF
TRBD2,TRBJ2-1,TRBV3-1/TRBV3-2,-,TGTGCCAGCAGCTCCTTGACTAGCGGGAGTATAAGGAATGAGCAGTTCTTC,CASSSLTSGSIRNEQFF
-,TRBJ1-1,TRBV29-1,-,TGCAGCGTTGAAATAGTTGAAGCTTTCTTT,CSVEIVEAFF
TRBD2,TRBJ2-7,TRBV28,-,TGTGCCAGCAGTGCTAGCGGGGCTTCCTACGAGCAGTACTTC,CASSASGASYEQYF
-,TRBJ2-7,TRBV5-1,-,TGCGCCAGCAGCTTGGGGGTTTCTAGCTACGAGCAGTACTTC,CASSLGVSSYEQYF
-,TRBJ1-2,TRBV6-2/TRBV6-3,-,TGTGCCAGCAGTGGGACATGGAACTATGGCTACACCTTC,CASSGTWNYGYTF
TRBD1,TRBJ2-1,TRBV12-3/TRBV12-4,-,TGTGCCAGCAGTTGGGACAGCCCCAATGAGCAGTTCTTC,CASSWDSPNEQFF
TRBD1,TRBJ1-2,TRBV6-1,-,TGTGCCAGCAGTGAATTCCGACAGGGATCCTATGGCTACACCTTC,CASSEFRQGSYGYTF
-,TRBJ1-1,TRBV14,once,TGTGCCAGCAGCAAAACGGGCGCAGGGCTGAACACTGAAGCTTTCTTT,CASSKTGAGLNTEAFF
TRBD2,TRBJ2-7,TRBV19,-,TGTGCCAGTAGTATAGCGGGAGGGCGAAACTACGAGCAGTACTTC,CASSIAGGRNYEQYF
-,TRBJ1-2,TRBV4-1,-,TGCGCCAGCAGCCAAGAGATCATGGGACTTGATGGCTACACCTTC,CASSQEIMGLDGYTF
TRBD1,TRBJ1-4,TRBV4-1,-,TGCGCCAGCAGCCAAGATCGAGGGGGACAGGGAGAGGAAAAACTGTTTTTT,CASSQDRGGQGEEKLFF
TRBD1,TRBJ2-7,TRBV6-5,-,TGTGCCAGCAACAGGGGTCCCCACTACGAGCAGTACTTC,CASNRGPHYEQYF
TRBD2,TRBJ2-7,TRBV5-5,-,TGTGCCAGCAGCTTGGAAGGACTAGCGTACGAGCAGTACTTC,CASSLEGLAYEQYF
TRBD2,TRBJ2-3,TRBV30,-,TGTGCCTGGAGTGGGACTAGCGGGACTGGAGATACGCAGTATTTT,CAWSGTSGTGDTQYF